The 22 T cell receptor beta chains listed next were all sequenced from one sample in a study of blood T cell repertoires in COVID-19. Sequencing used immunoSEQ multiplex PCR; TCRdb keeps in-frame clones, though not all of them. Among fewer than 45,000 clones, 70% to 85% were seen once, and the ten largest hold around 31%. Sequenced material: peripheral blood. Source of these receptors: an elderly woman with acute or convalescent COVID-19.

The chain has TRBV10-3 and TRBJ1-4; D remains unclear. Deletions cut 6 bases from V and 5 bases from J, with 10 bases between. This CDR3 is 13 amino acids long. Germline V CDR1 and CDR2: ENHRY, SYGVKD. The CDR3 loop reads CAIRQSQNEKLFF. DNA of the CDR3: TGTGCCATCAGACAGAGCCAGAATGAAAAACTGTTTTTT.

The chain employs TRBV24-1 and TRBJ2-7; tentative D call: TRBD2 (6 bases). Germline V CDR1 and CDR2: KGHDR, SFDVKD. The V gene lost 3 bases and the J gene lost 2 bases, with 16 bases spanning the gap. The CDR3 is made up of 16 amino acids. CDR3 nucleotides: TGTGCCACCAGTGATCCGGCGGGGACGGAAGCCTACGAGCAGTACTTC. This translates into CATSDPAGTEAYEQYF.

The V and J genes are TRBV18 and TRBJ2-2, with D possibly TRBD2 on 6 matching bases. CDR1 and CDR2 (germline): KGHSH, LQKENI. The CDR3 totals 14 residues. Trimming stripped 5 bases from V and 6 bases from J, with 13 bases between. The chain's CDR3 is CASSINTSPGELFF. CDR3 in DNA: TGTGCCAGCTCAATCAATACTAGCCCCGGGGAGCTGTTTTTT.

The rearrangement links TRBV10-2 to TRBJ2-7, with D tentatively TRBD2 (6 bases). V was shortened by 6 bases and J by 0 bases, with 15 bases between the two germline ends. The CDR3 is 15 amino acids. Germline V gene sequence: CDR1 WSHSY, CDR2 SAAADI. For the CDR3, the DNA is TGCGCCAGCAGCGCGGTAGCGGCAAGCTCCTACGAGCAGTACTTC. Translation gives CASSAVAASSYEQYF.

The chain's CDR3 is CAISESPLAANTGELFF. The CDR3 DNA is TGTGCCATCAGTGAGTCCCCTCTAGCGGCTAACACCGGGGAGCTGTTTTTT. The V call is TRBV10-3, the J call TRBJ2-2; TRBD2 matches 7 bases. The germline V gene encodes CDR1 ENHRY and CDR2 SYGVKD. The CDR3 has 17 residues. V lost 0 bases, J lost 2 bases, and 6 bases stayed unmatched.

The V gene is TRBV6-1, the J gene TRBJ1-5; D gene uncertain. The CDR3 length is 15 residues. The germline V gene encodes CDR1 MNHNS and CDR2 SASEGT. Trimming took off 3 bases at V and 2 bases at J, with 11 bases between the two ends. This CDR3 reads CASSDGRLGNQPQHF. In DNA, the CDR3 is TGTGCCAGCAGTGACGGCAGGTTGGGCAATCAGCCCCAGCATTTT.

Turning to this clone: At one end the junction does not follow the germline gene, possibly because of a read error. The CDR3 DNA sequence: TGTGCCAGCAGTGAGGCGGGAGCCACAGGGAAAGTGTGGGTCTTC. It yields the protein CASSEAGATGKVWVF. J is TRBJ2-1 and V is TRBV2, with a tentative D call TRBD2 (7 bases). The CDR3 spans 15 residues. From germline, CDR1 is SNHLY and CDR2 FYNNEI.

This clone was seen a handful of times. The chain uses TRBV21-1 and TRBJ2-7; the table assigns TRBD2, which was not confirmed against the DNA. TRBV21-1 is noted as a pseudogene. The CDR3 is 13 residues long. The DNA of the CDR3 is TGTGCCATGGCCCTAGCGGAACCCTACGAGCAGTACTTC. It specifies CAMALAEPYEQYF.

This clone occurred a few times. The chain joins TRBV29-1 to TRBJ2-7, with 9 bases that match TRBD2. From germline, CDR1 is SQVTM and CDR2 ANQGSEA. The CDR3 loop spans 13 amino acids. The trim removed 6 bases at V and 7 bases at J, leaving 10 bases unmatched. Here the CDR3 reads CSVLAGFGGEQYF. The CDR3 nucleotides read TGCAGCGTCCTAGCGGGATTTGGCGGGGAGCAGTACTTC.

The chain employs TRBV27 and TRBJ2-3; 7 bases are shared with TRBD2. The CDR3 has 12 amino acids. Looked up from germline, CDR1 is MNHEY and CDR2 is SMNVEV (reference sequence). The CDR3 sequence: CGGEGRTDTQYF. The CDR3 nucleotides are TGTGGAGGGGAGGGCCGGACAGATACGCAGTATTTT.

This clone was seen a few times. V gene TRBV7-8 combines with J gene TRBJ1-6; the D is unclear. V was trimmed by 2 bases and J by 6 bases, leaving 14 bases between them. The CDR3 contains 16 residues. Germline CDR1 SGHVS, CDR2 FQNEAQ. The chain's CDR3 is CASSLYEKGGNSPLHF. CDR3 nucleotides: TGTGCCAGCAGCTTATATGAGAAGGGAGGTAATTCACCCCTCCACTTT.

The CDR3 region is CASSFSVGGGGETQYF. Here the CDR3 DNA reads TGCGCCAGCAGCTTTTCGGTTGGCGGGGGGGGAGAGACCCAGTACTTC. This chain uses TRBV5-1 with TRBJ2-5; 9 bases are a match to TRBD2. The CDR3 totals 16 residues. In germline, CDR1 is SGHRS, CDR2 YFSETQ. With 2 bases clipped from V and 4 bases from J, the junction kept 9 bases outside the gene matches.

The CDR3 protein is CASSLLAGVYTDTQYF. In nucleotides, the CDR3 is TGTGCCAGCAGTTTACTAGCGGGGGTTTACACAGATACGCAGTATTTT. The chain uses TRBV27 and TRBJ2-3, with TRBD2 matching 10 bases. This CDR3 is 16 amino acids long. The V gene's germline CDR1 is MNHEY and CDR2 SMNVEV (reference sequence). With 2 bases clipped from V and 2 bases from J, the junction kept 4 bases outside the gene matches.

This clone appeared a single time. The chain combines TRBV18 with TRBJ2-3; 9 nucleotides match TRBD2. There are 17 residues in the CDR3. Trimming took 3 bases from V and 0 from J; bases not matched to a gene: 7. Germline V gene sequence: CDR1 KGHSH, CDR2 LQKENI. CDR3 protein: CASSPLAGRLSTDTQYF. CDR3 DNA sequence: TGTGCCAGCTCACCCCTAGCGGGAAGGCTAAGCACAGATACGCAGTATTTT.

This chain uses TRBV7-2 with TRBJ2-5; the D gene is possibly TRBD2 (6 bases). V lost 5 bases, J lost 5 bases, and 21 bases lay in between. The germline V gene encodes CDR1 SGHTA and CDR2 FQGNSA. The CDR3 length is 16 residues. The CDR3 DNA follows: TGTGCCAGCAGCCGGATGGGGGGACCAGCAGGGGAGACCCAGTACTTC. Encoded protein: CASSRMGGPAGETQYF.

This clone has just a few counts. The V and J genes are TRBV11-2 and TRBJ2-7; possible D gene TRBD1, 6 bases. The CDR3 contains 16 residues. CDR1 is SGHAT and CDR2 is FQNNGV in the germline V gene. Trimming left V 3 bases short and J 5 bases short, with 20 bases between. CDR3 region: CASSFFSGALAHEQYF. CDR3 coding DNA: TGTGCCAGCAGCTTTTTTTCAGGGGCCCTGGCCCACGAGCAGTACTTC.

The J gene is TRBJ1-6, the V gene TRBV28; perhaps TRBD1 as D (5 bases). The germline CDR1 and CDR2 sequences are MDHEN and SYDVKM. The CDR3 sequence is 14 residues long. V was cut by 7 bases and J by 7 bases, with 14 bases left in between. CDR3 in DNA: TGTGCCAGCAACAGACAGTACTACAATTCACCCCTCCACTTT. It encodes CASNRQYYNSPLHF.

The V call is TRBV19, the J call TRBJ1-1, with unresolved D. CDR3 length: 15 residues. Germline lookup yields CDR1 LNHDA and CDR2 SQIVND (reference sequence). Trimming cost V 3 bases and J 1 base, with 12 bases left between them. This CDR3 reads CASSITDIPNTEAFF. The CDR3 nucleotides are TGTGCCAGTAGTATCACAGACATACCGAACACTGAAGCTTTCTTT.

The sample holds a few counts of this clone. The gene calls are TRBV2 and TRBJ2-1; 8 positions agree with TRBD2. CDR1 is SNHLY, CDR2 FYNNEI, per germline. This CDR3 region has 13 residues. After removal of 4 bases from V and 6 bases from J, the junction contained 2 bases not matched to a gene. Written as DNA, the CDR3 is TGTGCCAGCAGTGTGGGACTAGTCAATGAGCAGTTCTTC. This gives the protein CASSVGLVNEQFF.

The rearrangement uses TRBV18 and TRBJ2-3; perhaps TRBD1 as D (5 bases). The CDR3 runs 18 residues. Germline loops: CDR1 KGHSH, CDR2 LQKENI. Trimming cost V 0 bases and J 5 bases, with 21 bases left between them. The CDR3 DNA reads as TGTGCCAGCTCACCACCGATTGGGGCCGATCCGCGAGGAGATACGCAGTATTTT. It specifies CASSPPIGADPRGDTQYF.

This chain joins TRBV7-9 and TRBJ2-1; 10 bases are a match to TRBD2. Germline assignment: CDR1 SEHNR and CDR2 FQNEAQ (reference sequence). The CDR3 extends over 17 amino acids. The junction had 7 bases not matched to a gene; V was cut back by 1 base and J by 4 bases. This chain's CDR3 is CASSLGEASGRYNEQFF. The CDR3 DNA reads as TGTGCCAGCAGCTTAGGCGAGGCTAGCGGGAGATACAATGAGCAGTTCTTC.

V and J are TRBV27 and TRBJ2-1; TRBD2 is a possible D gene (5 bases). There are 14 residues in the CDR3. V was shortened by 7 bases and J by 7 bases, with 17 bases between the two germline ends. Germline CDR1 reads MNHEY; CDR2 reads SMNVEV (reference sequence). For the CDR3, the DNA is TGTGCCAGCAAGGAGCGGACTTCCCTAAATGAGCAGTTCTTC. Translation gives CASKERTSLNEQFF.